What follows are 9 T cell receptor beta chains derived from one specimen sequenced in a study of OX40 agonist ivuxolimab in advanced cancers. Sequencing used immunoSEQ multiplex PCR; TCRdb keeps in-frame clones, though not all of them. The sample records approximately 100,000 clones, roughly 90% being singletons. The sample was CD4+ or CD8+ T cells sorted from blood, taken in a trial of the OX40 agonist ivuxolimab. These receptors were obtained from an adult with an advanced solid tumor such as melanoma, head and neck, liver or kidney cancer.

The CDR3 DNA reads as TGTGCCAGCAGCGGCCCGGGGGGGGATCAGCCCCAGCATTTT. This encodes CASSGPGGDQPQHF. V is TRBV9 and J is TRBJ1-5, with a possible D match to TRBD1 (5 bases). Per the germline V gene, CDR1 is SGDLS and CDR2 is YYNGEE. V gave up 3 bases and J gave up 5 bases, with 12 bases separating them. This CDR3 has 14 residues.

This chain connects TRBV27 to TRBJ2-1, with 8 bases identical to TRBD2. The CDR3 covers 13 residues. The trim removed 6 bases at V and 5 bases at J, leaving 3 bases unmatched. Per the germline V gene, CDR1 is MNHEY and CDR2 is SMNVEV (reference sequence). CDR3 sequence reads: CASRSGGDNEQFF. CDR3 coding DNA: TGTGCCAGCAGAAGCGGGGGCGACAATGAGCAGTTCTTC.

The chain joins TRBV11-2 to TRBJ2-7; D may be TRBD2 (6 bases). The length of the CDR3 is 16 residues. Per germline, CDR1 SGHAT and CDR2 FQNNGV. The germline V and J ends were trimmed by 3 bases and 3 bases, with 18 bases remaining between them. The CDR3: CASSLPGTATYYEQYF. Written as DNA, the CDR3 is TGTGCCAGCAGCTTGCCGGGGACTGCAACTTACTACGAGCAGTACTTC.

The chain employs TRBV28 and TRBJ1-5; 7 bases align to TRBD1. This CDR3 spans 18 amino acids. Germline V CDR1 and CDR2: MDHEN, SYDVKM. The V and J ends lost 2 bases and 11 bases, in that order; junction bases with no gene match: 21. CDR3 coding DNA: TGTGCCAGCAGTTTACCGATGACAGGGACCGCCTTCCGGGAGGCCCAGCATTTT. Amino acid sequence: CASSLPMTGTAFREAQHF. The whole variable domain, filled in from reference TRBV28 and TRBJ1-5, reads DVKVTQSSRYLVKRTGEKVFLECVQDMDHENMFWYRQDPGLGLRLIYFSYDVKMKEKGDIPEGYSVSREKKERFSLILESASTNQTSMYLCASSLPMTGTAFREAQHFGDGTRLSIL.

V and J are TRBV7-2 and TRBJ1-2, with a weak D call TRBD1 (5 bases). Germline V gene sequence: CDR1 SGHTA, CDR2 FQGNSA. The germline V and J ends were trimmed by 4 bases and 8 bases, with 20 bases remaining between them. The CDR3 runs to 15 residues. CDR3 loop: CASSSLSGDLGGYTF. The DNA for the CDR3 is TGTGCCAGCAGCTCCTTATCGGGGGATTTGGGAGGCTACACCTTC.

The chain links TRBV28 to TRBJ2-7, with 8 bases matching TRBD1. The CDR3 has 16 amino acids. CDR1 is MDHEN and CDR2 is SYDVKM in the germline V gene. V gave up 7 bases and J gave up 2 bases; unmatched junction bases: 13. The CDR3 spells CASISTGAATTYEQYF. CDR3 sequence (DNA): TGTGCCAGCATCTCGACAGGGGCAGCGACAACCTACGAGCAGTACTTC. The full variable domain, its missing parts supplied by reference TRBV28 and TRBJ2-7, is DVKVTQSSRYLVKRTGEKVFLECVQDMDHENMFWYRQDPGLGLRLIYFSYDVKMKEKGDIPEGYSVSREKKERFSLILESASTNQTSMYLCASISTGAATTYEQYFGPGTRLTVT.

This chain connects TRBV6-5 to TRBJ1-5, with D uncertain. The CDR3 runs to 15 residues. CDR1 and CDR2 from the germline V gene are MNHEY and SVGAGI. Trimming stripped 4 bases from V and 4 bases from J, with 14 bases between. CDR3 DNA sequence: TGTGCCAGCAGTTCTCATCGGACCGGGAATCAGCCCCAGCATTTT. The encoded protein is CASSSHRTGNQPQHF.

The genes are TRBV5-6 and TRBJ1-1; the D gene is possibly TRBD1 (6 bases). There are 12 residues in the CDR3. From germline, CDR1 is SGHDT and CDR2 YYEEEE. V was clipped by 0 bases and J by 7 bases, with 7 bases between them. The CDR3 nucleotides are TGTGCCAGCAGCTTGGCCAGGGGTGAAGCTTTCTTT. It yields the protein CASSLARGEAFF.

The chain carries TRBV7-9 and TRBJ2-5, with 7 bases matching TRBD1. The CDR3 runs 15 residues. Germline CDR1 and CDR2: SEHNR and FQNEAQ (reference sequence). J was trimmed by 4 bases and V by 5 bases; bases with no gene match: 10. The CDR3 here is CASSLAGTALETQYF. DNA for the CDR3: TGTGCCAGCAGCCTCGCCGGGACAGCTTTAGAGACCCAGTACTTC.